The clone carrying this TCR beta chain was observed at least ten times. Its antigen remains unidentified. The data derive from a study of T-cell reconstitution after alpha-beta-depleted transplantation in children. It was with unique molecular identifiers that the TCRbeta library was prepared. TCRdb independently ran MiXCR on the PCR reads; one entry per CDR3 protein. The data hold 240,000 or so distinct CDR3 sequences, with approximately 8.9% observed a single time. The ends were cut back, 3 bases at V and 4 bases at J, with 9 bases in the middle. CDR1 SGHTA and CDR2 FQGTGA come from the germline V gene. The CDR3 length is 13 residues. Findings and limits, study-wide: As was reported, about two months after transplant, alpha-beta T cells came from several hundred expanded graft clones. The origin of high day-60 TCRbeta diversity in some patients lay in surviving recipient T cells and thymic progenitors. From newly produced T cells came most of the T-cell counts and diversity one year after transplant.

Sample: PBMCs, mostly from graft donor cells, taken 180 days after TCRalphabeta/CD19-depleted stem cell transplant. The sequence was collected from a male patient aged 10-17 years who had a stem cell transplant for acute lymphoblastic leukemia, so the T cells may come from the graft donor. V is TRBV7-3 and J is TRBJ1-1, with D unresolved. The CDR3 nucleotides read TGTGCCAGCAGCTTCACCCACACCACTGAAGCTTTCTTT. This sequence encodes CASSFTHTTEAFF.